Reported below is one TCR beta chain. Its specificity is unknown. The data belong to a study of response to subunit inactivated influenza vaccine. Overall study results and limits: The authors offered the suggestion that each seasonal influenza vaccination recruits few new T cells.

TCRdb passed the RT-PCR reads through MiXCR, listing each CDR3 protein once. The sample lists about 310,000 distinct CDR3 sequences, approximately 23% seen once, with 10% in the top ten. The CDR3 extends over 12 amino acids. V was pared by 0 bases and J by 14 bases, with 5 bases of the junction left unmatched. The germline V gene encodes CDR1 SEHNR and CDR2 FQNEAQ (reference sequence). The chain uses TRBV7-9 and TRBJ2-5, with TRBD1 matching over 8 bases. This TCR was recovered from a man aged 45 to 70 who received an inactivated influenza vaccine. This specimen was PBMCs from blood, taken 21 months after vaccination. The CDR3 DNA follows: TGTGCCAGCAGCTTAGCTTCGGACAGGGCTTACTTC. It encodes CASSLASDRAYF.